The 29 T cell receptor beta chains listed next were all sequenced from one sample in a study of blood T cells in healthy people across ages. PCR was performed a second time for about 6 to 11 cycles using a sample-barcoded 5' primer and a J-beta primer mix. TCRdb re-analysed the 5' RACE reads in MiXCR, keeping a single row per CDR3 protein. The sample has about a million distinct CDR3 sequences, around two fifths seen once. The sequencing sample was made of blood. The receptors were sampled from a man between 18 and 29 years old in good health.

The chain joins TRBV5-1 to TRBJ2-1, with D unclear. Germline V CDR1 and CDR2: SGHRS, YFSETQ. The V end lost 5 bases, the J end lost 1 base, and 10 bases lay between the germline ends. The CDR3 has 14 amino acids. CDR3 residues: CASRGSESYNEQFF. The CDR3 DNA follows: TGCGCCAGCAGGGGCTCCGAATCCTACAATGAGCAGTTCTTC.

On this clonotype itself: A read error may account for a junction end that differs from germline. V gene TRBV7-9 combines with J gene TRBJ1-5; TRBD1 agrees at 7 bases. Looked up from germline, CDR1 is SEHNR and CDR2 is FQNEAQ (reference sequence). The CDR3 totals 14 residues. The CDR3 DNA sequence: TGTGACAGCAGCCGACAGGGTTTTGATCAGCCCCAGCATTTT. Amino acids: CDSSRQGFDQPQHF. The variable domain in full, completed from reference TRBV7-9 and TRBJ1-5, reads DTGVSQNPRHKITKRGQNVTFRCDPISEHNRLYWYRQTLGQGPEFLTYFQNEAQLEKSRLLSDRFSAERPKGSFSTLEIQRTEQGDSAMYLCDSSRQGFDQPQHFGDGTRLSIL.

V usage is TRBV7-2 and J usage is TRBJ1-2, with 8 nucleotides matching TRBD1. CDR1 and CDR2 (germline): SGHTA, FQGNSA. This CDR3 is 13 amino acids long. Losses at the gene ends were 3 bases for V and 10 bases for J; bases not matched to a gene: 7. CDR3 sequence reads: CASSFRDRRDYTF. In nucleotides, the CDR3 is TGTGCCAGCAGCTTCCGGGACAGGAGAGACTACACCTTC.

The chain employs TRBV5-4 and TRBJ2-5, with TRBD2 identical over 7 bases. The length of the CDR3 is 15 residues. Germline V gene lookup returns CDR1 SGHNT and CDR2 YYREEE (reference sequence). With V trimmed by 1 base and J by 1 base, 4 bases remained unmatched. The CDR3, as DNA: TGTGCCAGCAGCTTGAGCGGGACTACCCAAGAGACCCAGTACTTC. Its translation is CASSLSGTTQETQYF.

The chain links TRBV5-1 to TRBJ2-3; no clear D gene. Trimming cost V 0 bases and J 2 bases, with 10 bases left between them. Germline V gene sequence: CDR1 SGHRS, CDR2 YFSETQ. The CDR3 has 15 residues. The DNA of the CDR3 is TGCGCCAGCAGCTTGGACGGTCTACTCACAGATACGCAGTATTTT. Translated, it gives CASSLDGLLTDTQYF.

The rearrangement joins TRBV12-3 or TRBV12-4 to TRBJ2-7; D not certain. With 6 bases removed from V and 0 bases from J, the gap between germline ends came to 12 bases. This CDR3 region has 14 residues. The DNA of the CDR3 is TGTGCCAGCAGAATCGGCCCAAGCTCCTACGAGCAGTACTTC. Residues: CASRIGPSSYEQYF.

The CDR3 protein is CASSPQRLGIQYF. The DNA of the CDR3 is TGCGCCAGCAGCCCCCAGAGACTGGGCATTCAGTACTTC. The chain joins TRBV4-3 to TRBJ2-4; D gene uncertain. The germline V and J ends were trimmed by 4 bases and 9 bases, with 13 bases remaining between them. Germline values: CDR1 LGHNA, CDR2 YSLEER. The CDR3 runs to 13 residues.

This clonotype has only a few counts. J is TRBJ2-7 and V is TRBV7-9; D may match TRBD1 or TRBD2 (5 bases each). In germline, CDR1 is SEHNR, CDR2 FQNEAQ (reference sequence). With 1 base removed from V and 5 bases from J, the gap between germline ends came to 21 bases. The CDR3 covers 17 residues. CDR3 amino acids: CASSLGRLINVGDEQYF. CDR3 in DNA: TGTGCCAGCAGCTTAGGGAGACTTATTAACGTGGGGGACGAGCAGTACTTC.

The table lists this clonotype with a few counts. This chain joins TRBV29-1 and TRBJ2-2; D is ambiguous. The V end lost 3 bases, the J end lost 6 bases, and 17 bases lay between the germline ends. The CDR3 runs 15 residues. Germline V CDR1 and CDR2: SQVTM, ANQGSEA. The chain's CDR3 is CSVDPLGVRSGELFF. The CDR3 region has the DNA TGCAGCGTTGACCCCTTAGGAGTTCGGTCCGGGGAGCTGTTTTTT.

This clonotype was observed a handful of times. The chain has TRBV7-3 and TRBJ2-3; D tentatively reads TRBD1 or TRBD2 (6 bases each). The CDR3 sequence is 15 residues long. Trimming removed 2 bases at V and 4 bases at J, with 13 bases between. CDR1 is SGHTA and CDR2 is FQGTGA in the germline V gene. The CDR3 protein is CASSLELGGPDTQYF. For the CDR3, the DNA is TGTGCCAGCAGCTTAGAGCTGGGGGGCCCAGATACGCAGTATTTT. Using reference TRBV7-3 and TRBJ2-3 for the parts outside the CDR3, the full variable domain is GAGVSQTPSNKVTEKGKYVELRCDPISGHTALYWYRQSLGQGPEFLIYFQGTGAADDSGLPNDRFFAVRPEGSVSTLKIQRTERGDSAVYLCASSLELGGPDTQYFGPGTRLTVL.

This chain links TRBV10-3 with TRBJ1-2; D remains unclear. The CDR3 spans 11 residues. Germline CDR1 reads ENHRY; CDR2 reads SYGVKD. The ends were cut back, 3 bases at V and 8 bases at J, with 7 bases in the middle. Written as DNA, the CDR3 is TGTGCCATCAGTGATTCCTGGGGCTACACCTTC. Its translation is CAISDSWGYTF.

This clonotype was counted a few times. J is TRBJ2-1 and V is TRBV11-2, with D tentatively TRBD1 or TRBD2 (6 bases each). The germline V gene has CDR1 SGHAT and CDR2 FQNNGV. The CDR3 sequence is 16 residues long. V lost 7 bases and J lost 4, with 20 bases in between. The CDR3 DNA follows: TGTGCCAGCACCGAAAGGGGGGCACCCACTTACAATGAGCAGTTCTTC. Protein product: CASTERGAPTYNEQFF.

J is TRBJ2-7 and V is TRBV3-1, with a possible D match to TRBD1 (7 bases). Germline V lookup: CDR1 LGHDT, CDR2 YNNKEL (reference sequence). The CDR3 totals 17 residues. Between the trimmed V and J ends, which lost 5 bases and 3 bases, there was a span of 23 bases. Written as DNA, the CDR3 is TGTGCCAGCAGCTACGATGCAGGGGGGTCACAGGTCTACGAGCAGTACTTC. The encoded protein is CASSYDAGGSQVYEQYF.

The chain employs TRBV20-1 and TRBJ1-5, with 8 bases lining up with TRBD1. The germline gives CDR1 DFQATT, CDR2 SNEGSKA (reference sequence). The CDR3 totals 13 residues. V lost 8 bases, J lost 2 bases, and 5 bases stayed unmatched. CDR3 sequence: CSSSGGGNQPQHF. The CDR3 region has the DNA TGCAGTAGTTCAGGGGGCGGCAATCAGCCCCAGCATTTT.

The chain combines TRBV7-2 with TRBJ1-1, with a weak D call TRBD1 (6 bases). The germline V gene encodes CDR1 SGHTA and CDR2 FQGNSA. The CDR3 spans 16 residues. V shed 3 bases and J shed 3 bases, with 17 bases lying between them. The CDR3 here is CASSFFPGEGDTEAFF. Here the CDR3 DNA reads TGTGCCAGCAGCTTTTTTCCAGGGGAAGGGGACACTGAAGCTTTCTTT.

This clonotype appeared a few times. The chain recombines TRBV5-1 with TRBJ1-1, with TRBD1 as a possible D gene (6 bases). V lost 3 bases and J 5 bases, leaving 14 bases between the germline ends. CDR1 is SGHRS, CDR2 YFSETQ, per germline. The CDR3 spans 14 residues. The CDR3 nucleotides are TGCGCCAGCAGCTGGGGGCGGCGGGGAACTGAAGCTTTCTTT. Its protein product is CASSWGRRGTEAFF.

The V gene is TRBV20-1, the J gene TRBJ2-1, with TRBD2 identical over 10 bases. Germline values: CDR1 DFQATT, CDR2 SNEGSKA (reference sequence). This CDR3 contains 12 residues. V dropped 5 bases and J dropped 13; count of bases not matched to a gene: 8. CDR3 bases: TGCAGTGCTCGAGCCTTAGCGGGGGGCCAGTTCTTC. Encoded protein: CSARALAGGQFF.

Comments on this clonotype: At one end, the junction sequence differs from germline, possibly due to a read error. The chain has TRBV7-2 and TRBJ2-4; D gene ambiguous. CDR3 length equals 14 residues. Germline V gene data show CDR1 as SGHTA and CDR2 as FQGNSA. The CDR3 nucleotides are TGTGCCAGCAGCGTAGCCGTTGCCAAAAACATTCAGTACTTC. It yields the protein CASSVAVAKNIQYF.

V and J are TRBV16 and TRBJ2-3; D perhaps matches TRBD1 (6 bases). Germline V gene data show CDR1 as KGHSY and CDR2 as FQNENV. The germline V and J ends were trimmed by 3 bases and 3 bases, with 22 bases remaining between them. The CDR3 totals 18 residues. CDR3 sequence: CASSHNLIQGKLTDTQYF. CDR3 coding DNA: TGTGCCAGCAGCCACAACCTTATTCAGGGGAAATTAACAGATACGCAGTATTTT.

The chain combines TRBV7-2 with TRBJ2-5; no firm D call. Trimming removed 1 base at V and 13 bases at J, with 13 bases between. The CDR3 spans 12 residues. Per germline, CDR1 SGHTA and CDR2 FQGNSA. CDR3 sequence reads: CASSLVIGWWYF. For the CDR3, the DNA is TGTGCCAGCAGCTTAGTAATAGGGTGGTGGTACTTC.

This chain joins TRBV4-3 and TRBJ2-6; the D is unclear. Germline CDR1 is LGHNA and CDR2 is YSLEER. The CDR3 loop spans 19 amino acids. The V gene lost 4 bases and the J gene lost 1 base, with 20 bases spanning the gap. CDR3 nucleotides: TGCGCCAGCAGCCCTTACTCGACACCGTCTCTTTCTGGGGCCAACGTCCTGACTTTC. As protein: CASSPYSTPSLSGANVLTF.

This clonotype came up a few times. This chain uses TRBV7-9 with TRBJ1-2, with D possibly matching TRBD1 (5 bases). The length of the CDR3 is 15 residues. V gave up 1 base and J gave up 1 base, with 10 bases separating them. CDR1 is SEHNR, CDR2 FQNEAQ, per germline (reference sequence). The CDR3 reads CASSLVGDFNYGYTF. As DNA, the CDR3 is TGTGCCAGCAGCTTAGTAGGGGACTTTAACTATGGCTACACCTTC.

The J gene is TRBJ2-5, the V gene TRBV20-1, with 8 bases matching TRBD1. From germline, CDR1 is DFQATT and CDR2 SNEGSKA (reference sequence). CDR3 size: 16 residues. With V trimmed by 4 bases and J by 5 bases, 15 bases remained unmatched. Here the CDR3 DNA reads TGCAGTGCTAACGACAGGGGTGAGCTTTTGTTGGAGACCCAGTACTTC. This encodes CSANDRGELLLETQYF.

This clonotype was seen only a few times. The gene calls are TRBV2 and TRBJ1-6; D is undetermined. The CDR3 is made up of 12 amino acids. Germline V CDR1 and CDR2: SNHLY, FYNNEI. V gave up 9 bases and J gave up 7 bases, with 10 bases separating them. The CDR3 nucleotides are TGTGCCAGTGCCGGCCTGAATTCACCCCTCCACTTT. Amino acids: CASAGLNSPLHF.

The chain uses TRBV6-5 and TRBJ1-1; TRBD1 aligns across 8 bases. Germline CDR1 MNHEY, CDR2 SVGAGI. The CDR3 spans 14 residues. J was trimmed by 3 bases and V by 9 bases; bases with no gene match: 9. This CDR3 is CASGWTGIHTEAFF. CDR3 nucleotides: TGTGCCAGTGGTTGGACAGGGATTCACACTGAAGCTTTCTTT.

As for this clonotype: A much larger clonotype is one base distant, so this may be a read error. This rearrangement joins TRBV4-2 to TRBJ2-7; 13 bases align to TRBD2. The trim removed 0 bases at V and 10 bases at J, leaving 6 bases unmatched. Germline V CDR1 and CDR2: LGHNA, YNFKEQ. This CDR3 has 15 amino acids. The CDR3 nucleotides read TGTGCCAGCAGCCAAGAGACTAGCGGGAGGTTGGCCCAGTACTTC. Protein product: CASSQETSGRLAQYF.

V and J are TRBV4-2 and TRBJ2-7, with D hard to call. Germline loops: CDR1 LGHNA, CDR2 YNFKEQ. V was pared by 3 bases and J by 3 bases, with 21 bases between. The CDR3 totals 17 residues. CDR3 in amino acids: CASSHERLVGLSYEQYF. The DNA for the CDR3 is TGTGCCAGCAGCCACGAGAGGCTGGTAGGGTTAAGCTACGAGCAGTACTTC.

This clonotype was observed a handful of times. CDR3 protein: CASSEQGSNVLTF. The CDR3 DNA reads TGTGCCAGCAGCGAACAGGGGTCCAACGTCCTGACTTTC. The V and J genes are TRBV7-3 and TRBJ2-6, with 7 bases that match TRBD1. The CDR3 length is 13 residues. V shed 5 bases, J shed 8 bases, and the junction held 3 bases outside the gene matches. Germline V gene data show CDR1 as SGHTA and CDR2 as FQGTGA.

This chain connects TRBV9 to TRBJ2-7; D possibly uses TRBD1 or TRBD2 (5 bases each). The CDR3 sequence is 12 residues long. V was clipped by 0 bases and J by 4 bases, with 5 bases between them. Germline CDR1 SGDLS, CDR2 YYNGEE. As DNA, the CDR3 is TGTGCCAGCAGCGTAGGGGGGTACGAGCAGTACTTC. This gives the protein CASSVGGYEQYF. Based on the CDR3 plus reference TRBV9 and TRBJ2-7, the full variable domain is DSGVTQTPKHLITATGQRVTLRCSPRSGDLSVYWYQQSLDQGLQFLIQYYNGEERAKGNILERFSAQQFPDLHSELNLSSLELGDSALYFCASSVGGYEQYFGPGTRLTVT.